The next 13 T cell receptor beta chains were all read from a single sample in a study of T cells in Graves' hyperthyroidism and ophthalmopathy (dated by TCRdb to between 2018 and 2021). Preparation of the library involved multiplex PCR. The sequencing machine was an Illumina HiSeq 2000. TCR beta CDR3 regions were amplified from RNA transcripts. The TCR CDR3 was subjected to a first round of RT-PCR using the HTBI primer set and the Qiagen OneStep RT-PCR kit. TCRdb reprocessing: public reads trimmed at Q25 with fastp, clones called with MiXCR, in-frame beta chains kept. CDR3 protein duplicates are merged, each entry listing the most common genes and DNA. A total of 500,000 to 600,000 distinct CDR3 sequences appear in this sample, around 43% of them only once. The ten largest clones represent about two fifths of the sample. The sample taken for sequencing was peripheral blood or thyroid tissue (not recorded which). The receptors were gathered from an adult woman with Graves' disease, either hyperthyroidism or ophthalmopathy (not recorded which).

This clonotype was seen many times. The J gene is TRBJ1-5, the V gene TRBV19; 7 bases agree with TRBD1. The CDR3 sequence is 15 residues long. Losses at the gene ends were 3 bases for V and 4 bases for J; bases not matched to a gene: 6. Germline V lookup: CDR1 LNHDA, CDR2 SQIVND (reference sequence). The CDR3 protein is CASSIAGGQNQPQHF. CDR3 bases: TGTGCCAGTAGTATTGCGGGGGGACAGAATCAGCCCCAGCATTTT.

The J gene is TRBJ1-5, the V gene TRBV6-1, with a tentative D call TRBD1 (5 bases). Germline-derived CDR1 and CDR2 are MNHNS and SASEGT. The CDR3 runs to 14 residues. V gave up 4 bases and J gave up 4 bases, with 11 bases separating them. For the CDR3, the DNA is TGTGCCAGCAGTGTTCAGGGACGTAATCAGCCCCAGCATTTT. It yields the protein CASSVQGRNQPQHF.

Remarks on this clonotype: The junction departs from germline at one end; a sequencing error may be responsible. The chain uses TRBV10-3 and TRBJ2-7, with TRBD2 identical over 7 bases. Germline V gene data show CDR1 as ENHRY and CDR2 as SYGVKD. This CDR3 contains 15 residues. The CDR3 bases are TGTGCCAGCAGTTTGGGGGACTATTCTGCCTACGAGCAGTACTTC. Protein: CASSLGDYSAYEQYF.

This sequence joins TRBV4-2 and TRBJ1-2; 9 nucleotides match TRBD1. V gave up 4 bases and J gave up 3 bases; unmatched junction bases: 6. Germline V gene data show CDR1 as LGHNA and CDR2 as YNFKEQ. This CDR3 has 15 residues. The CDR3 sequence: CASSPGRQGDYGYTF. CDR3 nucleotide sequence: TGTGCCAGCAGCCCAGGCAGACAGGGGGACTATGGCTACACCTTC.

This clonotype appeared many times. The rearrangement joins TRBV20-1 to TRBJ1-5; D unclear. CDR3 length: 12 residues. The germline V gene encodes CDR1 DFQATT and CDR2 SNEGSKA (reference sequence). V was clipped by 5 bases and J by 0 bases, with 5 bases between them. As DNA, the CDR3 is TGCAGTGCTGCAAATAGCAATCAGCCCCAGCATTTT. Its translation is CSAANSNQPQHF.

The chain is built from TRBV30 and TRBJ1-5; perhaps TRBD1 as D (6 bases). The CDR3 has 14 residues. The germline gives CDR1 GTSNPN, CDR2 SVGIG (reference sequence). Trimming pared 2 bases from V and 1 base from J, leaving 9 bases between. CDR3 residues: CAWSRTASNQPQHF. The CDR3 nucleotides read TGTGCCTGGAGTAGGACAGCGAGCAATCAGCCCCAGCATTTT.

This sequence joins TRBV7-9 and TRBJ1-4; D is undetermined. Per the germline V gene, CDR1 is SEHNR and CDR2 is FQNEAQ (reference sequence). V lost 7 bases and J lost 8, with 14 bases in between. There are 13 residues in the CDR3. The CDR3 DNA is TGTGCCAGCAACCAAGAGTTGGGAGAAAAACTGTTTTTT. This codes for CASNQELGEKLFF. The full variable domain, with the rest looked up from reference TRBV7-9 and TRBJ1-4, is DTGVSQNPRHKITKRGQNVTFRCDPISEHNRLYWYRQTLGQGPEFLTYFQNEAQLEKSRLLSDRFSAERPKGSFSTLEIQRTEQGDSAMYLCASNQELGEKLFFGSGTQLSVL.

This clonotype turned up a few times. The chain is built from TRBV7-3 and TRBJ1-1; the D is unclear. The germline gives CDR1 SGHTA, CDR2 FQGTGA. The germline V and J ends were trimmed by 4 bases and 4 bases, with 7 bases remaining between them. The CDR3 is 12 amino acids. CDR3 region: CASSWAGTEAFF. CDR3 nucleotide sequence: TGTGCCAGCAGCTGGGCGGGCACTGAAGCTTTCTTT.

J is TRBJ2-7 and V is TRBV7-9; 9 bases line up with TRBD2. With 6 bases clipped from V and 0 bases from J, the junction kept 6 bases outside the gene matches. CDR1 and CDR2 (germline): SEHNR, FQNEAQ (reference sequence). The CDR3 consists of 15 residues. The CDR3 DNA is TGTGCCAGCAGACTCTCTAGCGGGAACTCCTACGAGCAGTACTTC. This sequence encodes CASRLSSGNSYEQYF.

This clonotype is a singleton in its sample. A much bigger clone sits one base away, suggesting this may be a read error. J is TRBJ2-2 and V is TRBV29-1; D gene ambiguous. CDR3 length: 12 residues. Germline CDR1 SQVTM, CDR2 ANQGSEA. The DNA of the CDR3 is TGCAGCTTTGAAGATCAGACCGGGGAGCTGTTTTTT. It specifies CSFEDQTGELFF.

The chain couples TRBV29-1 to TRBJ2-2; weak D call: TRBD1 (5 bases). CDR1 and CDR2 (germline): SQVTM, ANQGSEA. This CDR3 comprises 13 residues. Trimming took off 4 bases at V and 2 bases at J, with 8 bases between the two ends. The CDR3 sequence: CSVGRGNTGELFF. Here the CDR3 DNA reads TGCAGCGTTGGTAGGGGAAACACCGGGGAGCTGTTTTTT.

This sequence joins TRBV6-2 or TRBV6-3 and TRBJ2-7; D may be TRBD1 or TRBD2 (5 bases each). The germline CDR1 and CDR2 sequences are MNHEY and SVGEGT. V was shortened by 2 bases and J by 2 bases, with 19 bases between the two germline ends. This CDR3 has 17 residues. Written as DNA, the CDR3 is TGTGCCAGCAGTTACAGGGGAGACCTCAGGTTAACCTACGAGCAGTACTTC. It yields the protein CASSYRGDLRLTYEQYF.

This clonotype was seen only a few times. One junction end disagrees with the germline gene, perhaps due to a read error. The V call is TRBV2, the J call TRBJ2-6; 7 bases map to TRBD2. Per germline, CDR1 SNHLY and CDR2 FYNNEI. The CDR3 totals 13 residues. CDR3 DNA: TGTGCCAGCAGTGCCTCGGGGGGCAACGTCCTGACTTTC. Translated: CASSASGGNVLTF.